This T cell receptor (beta chain) was profiled in a study of regulatory T cells in long-lasting Graves disease. The sample holds a few counts of this clonotype. iRepertoire HTBI primers and Arm-PCR of CDR3 regions built TCR beta libraries. TCRdb reprocessed the multiplex PCR reads via MiXCR and lists one record per CDR3 protein. This sample carries around 460,000 distinct CDR3 sequences, 20% to 25% of them seen once, and the ten largest clones take over 6%. Sample time point: persistent/refractory GD, antithyroid drugs over 5 years with positive TRAb. After RNA was extracted from PBMCs, the TCR library was made from it. V lost 9 bases, J lost 0 bases, and 18 bases lay in between. The CDR3 contains 17 residues. CDR1 ENHRY and CDR2 SYGVKD come from the germline V gene.

Source: peripheral blood mononuclear cells (PBMCs), taken when the disease was refractory, from a patient treated with antithyroid drugs. This clonotype originated in a female donor with Graves disease. The J gene is TRBJ2-6, the V gene TRBV10-3, with D perhaps assigned TRBD1 or TRBD2 (6 bases each). The CDR3 protein is CAIRGRTESSGANVLTF. The CDR3 DNA sequence: TGTGCCATACGGGGGCGGACAGAGAGCTCTGGGGCCAACGTCCTGACTTTC.